This TCR beta chain is drawn from a study of Ad26.COV2.S vaccination and SARS-CoV-2 variants. The treatment denotes: some 19 received Ad26.COV2.S at low or high dose, single or two shots; roughly five received placebo; per-sample allocation not given. After the first vaccine or placebo injection, samples were drawn on day 63. Here immunoSEQ multiplex PCR was the method, and the copy in TCRdb shows in-frame clones only, minus some. This sample has 400,000 to 500,000 clones, with around 89% found just once. The V and J ends lost 8 bases and 1 base respectively, with 12 bases between them. This CDR3 comprises 15 residues. The germline V gene encodes CDR1 MNHEY and CDR2 SMNVEV (reference sequence).

The V and J genes are TRBV27 and TRBJ2-6; tentatively, D is TRBD1 (6 bases). Sequences were derived from peripheral blood, sampled in a trial of Ad26.COV2.S vaccine versus placebo. The clonotype originates from a person between 18 and 59 years old who received the Ad26.COV2.S COVID-19 vaccine or a placebo. The CDR3 coding sequence is TGTGCCAGCGGGCTTAGGGGGTCTGGGGCCAACGTCCTGACTTTC. Protein sequence: CASGLRGSGANVLTF.